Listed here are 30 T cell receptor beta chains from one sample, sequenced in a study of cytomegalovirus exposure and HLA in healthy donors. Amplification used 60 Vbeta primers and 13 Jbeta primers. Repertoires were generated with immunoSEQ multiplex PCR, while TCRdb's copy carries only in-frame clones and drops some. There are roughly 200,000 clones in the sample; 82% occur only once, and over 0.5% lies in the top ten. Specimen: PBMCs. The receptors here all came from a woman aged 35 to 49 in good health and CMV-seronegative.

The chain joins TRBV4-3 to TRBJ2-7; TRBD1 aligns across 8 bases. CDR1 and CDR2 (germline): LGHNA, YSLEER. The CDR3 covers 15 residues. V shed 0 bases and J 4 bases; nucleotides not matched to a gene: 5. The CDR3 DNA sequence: TGCGCCAGCAGCCAAGAGGTGCAGGGGGCTTACGAGCAGTACTTC. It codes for CASSQEVQGAYEQYF.

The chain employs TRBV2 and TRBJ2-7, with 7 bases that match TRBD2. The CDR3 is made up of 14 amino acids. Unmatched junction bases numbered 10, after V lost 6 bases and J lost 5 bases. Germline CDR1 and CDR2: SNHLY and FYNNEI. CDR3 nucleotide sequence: TGTGCCAGCAGGGTTACTAGCGTGATGAACGAGCAGTACTTC. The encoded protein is CASRVTSVMNEQYF. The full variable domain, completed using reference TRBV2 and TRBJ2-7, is EPEVTQTPSHQVTQMGQEVILRCVPISNHLYFYWYRQILGQKVEFLVSFYNNEISEKSEIFDDQFSVERPDGSNFTLKIRSTKLEDSAMYFCASRVTSVMNEQYFGPGTRLTVT.

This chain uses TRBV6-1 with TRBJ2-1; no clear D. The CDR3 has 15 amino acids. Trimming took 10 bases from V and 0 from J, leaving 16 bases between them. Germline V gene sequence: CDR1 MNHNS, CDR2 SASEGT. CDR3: CAIKAPLGSYNEQFF. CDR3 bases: TGTGCCATAAAAGCCCCCCTAGGCTCCTACAATGAGCAGTTCTTC.

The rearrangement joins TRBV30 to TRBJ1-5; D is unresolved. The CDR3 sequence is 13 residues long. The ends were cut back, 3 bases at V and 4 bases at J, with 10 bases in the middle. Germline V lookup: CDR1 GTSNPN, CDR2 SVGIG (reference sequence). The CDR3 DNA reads TGTGCCTGGAGCCTCGGAGTAAATCAGCCCCAGCATTTT. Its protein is CAWSLGVNQPQHF.

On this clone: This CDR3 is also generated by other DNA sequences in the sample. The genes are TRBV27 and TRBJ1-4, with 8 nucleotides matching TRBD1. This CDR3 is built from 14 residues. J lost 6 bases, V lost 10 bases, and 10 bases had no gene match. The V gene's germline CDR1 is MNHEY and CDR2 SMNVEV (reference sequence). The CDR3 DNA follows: TGTGCCACTTCCCGGACAGGGAGGTATGAAAAACTGTTTTTT. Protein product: CATSRTGRYEKLFF.

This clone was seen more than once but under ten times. Here the CDR3 reads CASSSPLSWETQYF. The CDR3 nucleotides read TGTGCCAGCAGTTCCCCGCTGAGTTGGGAGACCCAGTACTTC. The genes are TRBV6-5 and TRBJ2-5; no firm D call. The V gene lost 4 bases and the J gene lost 5 bases, with 14 bases spanning the gap. This CDR3 region has 14 residues. From germline, CDR1 is MNHEY and CDR2 SVGAGI.

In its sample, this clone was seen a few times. CDR3 in amino acids: CASSRQANEKLFF. CDR3 nucleotide sequence: TGTGCCAGCAGCAGGCAGGCTAATGAAAAACTGTTTTTT. The rearrangement joins TRBV21-1 to TRBJ1-4; the D call TRBD1 from the table was never checked on the DNA. TRBV21-1 is recorded as a pseudogene. CDR3 size: 13 residues.

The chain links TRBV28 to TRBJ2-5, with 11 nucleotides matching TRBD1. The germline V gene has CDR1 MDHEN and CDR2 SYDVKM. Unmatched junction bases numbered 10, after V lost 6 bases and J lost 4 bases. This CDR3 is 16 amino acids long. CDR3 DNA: TGTGCCAGCAGCCAGCAGGGACAGGGGGAATCAGAGACCCAGTACTTC. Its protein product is CASSQQGQGESETQYF.

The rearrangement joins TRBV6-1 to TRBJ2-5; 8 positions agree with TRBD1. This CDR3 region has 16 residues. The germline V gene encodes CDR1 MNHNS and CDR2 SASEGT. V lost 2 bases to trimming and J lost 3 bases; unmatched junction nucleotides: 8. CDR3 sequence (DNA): TGTGCCAGCAGTGAACGGCCCGGGACAGGAGAAGAGACCCAGTACTTC. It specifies CASSERPGTGEETQYF.

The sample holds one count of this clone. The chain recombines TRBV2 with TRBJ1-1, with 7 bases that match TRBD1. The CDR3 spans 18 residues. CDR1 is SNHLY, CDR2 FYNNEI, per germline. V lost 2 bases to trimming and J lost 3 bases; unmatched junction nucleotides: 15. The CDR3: CASSESLEAGGPYTEAFF. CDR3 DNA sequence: TGTGCCAGCAGTGAATCTCTGGAGGCAGGGGGACCTTACACTGAAGCTTTCTTT.

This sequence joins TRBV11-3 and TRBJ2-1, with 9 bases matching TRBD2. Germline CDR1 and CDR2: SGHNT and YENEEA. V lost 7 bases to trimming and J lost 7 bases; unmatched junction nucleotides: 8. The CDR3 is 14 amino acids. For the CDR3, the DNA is TGTGCCAGCAATTTGGCGGGGGGGCGGAATGAGCAGTTCTTC. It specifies CASNLAGGRNEQFF.

The CDR3 reads CASSLTGTNTIYF. DNA of the CDR3: TGTGCCAGCAGCTTGACAGGGACAAACACCATATATTTT. The chain carries TRBV5-6 and TRBJ1-3; D might be TRBD1 (6 bases). CDR1 SGHDT and CDR2 YYEEEE come from the germline V gene. V lost 1 base, J lost 6 bases, and 8 bases lay in between. CDR3 size: 13 residues.

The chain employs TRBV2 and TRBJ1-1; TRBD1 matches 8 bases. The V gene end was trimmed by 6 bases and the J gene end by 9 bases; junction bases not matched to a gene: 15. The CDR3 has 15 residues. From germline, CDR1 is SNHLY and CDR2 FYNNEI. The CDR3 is CASRGWATGEAKAFF. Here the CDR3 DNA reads TGTGCCAGCAGGGGTTGGGCGACAGGGGAAGCAAAAGCTTTCTTT.

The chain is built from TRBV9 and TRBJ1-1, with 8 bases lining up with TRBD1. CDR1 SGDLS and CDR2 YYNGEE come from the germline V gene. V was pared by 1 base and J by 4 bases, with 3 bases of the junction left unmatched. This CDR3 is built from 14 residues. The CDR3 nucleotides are TGTGCCAGCAGCGTACTTCAGGGGGCCACTGAAGCTTTCTTT. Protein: CASSVLQGATEAFF.

The CDR3 sequence is CASTGGPNNEQFF. Here the CDR3 DNA reads TGTGCCAGCACCGGGGGGCCTAACAATGAGCAGTTCTTC. The chain is built from TRBV5-6 and TRBJ2-1, with TRBD2 as a possible D gene (7 bases). With 6 bases removed from V and 5 bases from J, the gap between germline ends came to 12 bases. Per the germline V gene, CDR1 is SGHDT and CDR2 is YYEEEE. This CDR3 contains 13 residues.

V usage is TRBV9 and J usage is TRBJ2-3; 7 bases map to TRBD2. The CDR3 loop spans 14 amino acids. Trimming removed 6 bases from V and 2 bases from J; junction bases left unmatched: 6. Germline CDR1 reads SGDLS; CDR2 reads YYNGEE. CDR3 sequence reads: CASNPGGTTDTQYF. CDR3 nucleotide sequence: TGTGCCAGCAACCCCGGGGGGACCACAGATACGCAGTATTTT.

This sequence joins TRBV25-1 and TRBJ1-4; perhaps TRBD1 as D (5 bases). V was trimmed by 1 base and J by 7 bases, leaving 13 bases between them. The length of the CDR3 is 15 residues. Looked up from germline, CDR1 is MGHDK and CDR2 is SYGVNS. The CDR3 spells CASSEFAGKGEKLFF. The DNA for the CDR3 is TGTGCCAGCAGTGAATTTGCAGGGAAAGGTGAAAAACTGTTTTTT.

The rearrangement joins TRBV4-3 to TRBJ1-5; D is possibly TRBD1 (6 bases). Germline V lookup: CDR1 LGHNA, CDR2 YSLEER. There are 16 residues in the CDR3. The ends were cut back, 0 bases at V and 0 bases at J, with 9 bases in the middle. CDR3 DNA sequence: TGCGCCAGCAGCCAAGACACAGGGCTTAGCAATCAGCCCCAGCATTTT. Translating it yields CASSQDTGLSNQPQHF.

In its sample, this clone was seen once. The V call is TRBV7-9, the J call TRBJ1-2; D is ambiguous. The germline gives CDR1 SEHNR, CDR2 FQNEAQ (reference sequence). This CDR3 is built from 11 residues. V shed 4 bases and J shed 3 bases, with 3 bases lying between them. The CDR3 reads CASSSDYGYTF. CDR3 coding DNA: TGTGCCAGCAGCTCTGACTATGGCTACACCTTC.

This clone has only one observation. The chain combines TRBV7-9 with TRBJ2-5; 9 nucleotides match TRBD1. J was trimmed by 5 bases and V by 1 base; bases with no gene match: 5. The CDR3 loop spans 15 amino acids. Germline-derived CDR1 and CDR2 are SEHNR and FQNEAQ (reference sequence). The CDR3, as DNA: TGTGCCAGCAGCTTAGAACAGGGGGCCCGGGAGACCCAGTACTTC. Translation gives CASSLEQGARETQYF.

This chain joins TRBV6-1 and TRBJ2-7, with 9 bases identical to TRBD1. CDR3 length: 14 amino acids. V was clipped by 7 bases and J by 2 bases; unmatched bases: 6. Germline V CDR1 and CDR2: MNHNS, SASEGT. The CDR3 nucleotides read TGTGCCAGCACCAAGAGGGACAGGGCCTACGAGCAGTACTTC. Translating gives CASTKRDRAYEQYF.

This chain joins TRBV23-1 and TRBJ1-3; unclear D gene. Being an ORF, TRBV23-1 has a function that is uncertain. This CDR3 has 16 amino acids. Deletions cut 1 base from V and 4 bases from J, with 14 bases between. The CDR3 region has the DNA TGCGCCAGCAGTCAATGCGAAAGCCCCATCGGAAACACCATATATTTT. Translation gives CASSQCESPIGNTIYF.

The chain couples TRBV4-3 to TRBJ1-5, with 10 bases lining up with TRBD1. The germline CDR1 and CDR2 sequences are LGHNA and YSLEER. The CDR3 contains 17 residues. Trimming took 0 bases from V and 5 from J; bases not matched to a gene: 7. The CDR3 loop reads CASSQDFQDRGDQPQHF. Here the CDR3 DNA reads TGCGCCAGCAGCCAAGATTTCCAGGACAGGGGGGATCAGCCCCAGCATTTT.

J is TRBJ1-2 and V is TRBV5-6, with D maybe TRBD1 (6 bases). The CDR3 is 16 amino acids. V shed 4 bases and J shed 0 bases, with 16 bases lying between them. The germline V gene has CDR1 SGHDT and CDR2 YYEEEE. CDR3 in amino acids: CASSRAGALANYGYTF. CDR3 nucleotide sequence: TGTGCCAGCAGCAGGGCAGGGGCGCTAGCTAACTATGGCTACACCTTC.

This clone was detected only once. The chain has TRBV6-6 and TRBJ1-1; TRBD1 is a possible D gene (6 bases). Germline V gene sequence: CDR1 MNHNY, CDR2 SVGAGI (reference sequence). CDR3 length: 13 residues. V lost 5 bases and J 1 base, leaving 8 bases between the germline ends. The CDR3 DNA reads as TGTGCCAGCAGTAGGACAGCGAACACTGAAGCTTTCTTT. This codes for CASSRTANTEAFF.

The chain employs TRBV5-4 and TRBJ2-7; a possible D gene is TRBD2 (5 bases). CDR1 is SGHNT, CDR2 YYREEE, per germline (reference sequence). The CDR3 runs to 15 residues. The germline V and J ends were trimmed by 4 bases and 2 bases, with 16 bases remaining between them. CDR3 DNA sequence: TGTGCCAGCAGCGACCCGGGGAACAGCCCCTACGAGCAGTACTTC. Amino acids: CASSDPGNSPYEQYF. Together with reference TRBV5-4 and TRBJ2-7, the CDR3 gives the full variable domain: ETGVTQSPTHLIKTRGQQVTLRCSSQSGHNTVSWYQQALGQGPQFIFQYYREEENGRGNFPPRFSGLQFPNYSSELNVNALELDDSALYLCASSDPGNSPYEQYFGPGTRLTVT.

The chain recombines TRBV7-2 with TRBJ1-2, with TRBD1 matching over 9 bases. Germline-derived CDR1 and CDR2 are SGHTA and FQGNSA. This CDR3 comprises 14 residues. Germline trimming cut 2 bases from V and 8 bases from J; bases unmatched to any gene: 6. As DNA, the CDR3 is TGTGCCAGCAGCTTACGACAGGGGGAAAGGGGCTACACCTTC. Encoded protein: CASSLRQGERGYTF.

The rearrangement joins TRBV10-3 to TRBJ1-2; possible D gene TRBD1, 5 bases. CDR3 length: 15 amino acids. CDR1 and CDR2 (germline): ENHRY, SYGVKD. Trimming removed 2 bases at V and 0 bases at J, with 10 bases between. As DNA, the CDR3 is TGTGCCATCAGTGAGGGGGGGGACCCTAACTATGGCTACACCTTC. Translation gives CAISEGGDPNYGYTF.

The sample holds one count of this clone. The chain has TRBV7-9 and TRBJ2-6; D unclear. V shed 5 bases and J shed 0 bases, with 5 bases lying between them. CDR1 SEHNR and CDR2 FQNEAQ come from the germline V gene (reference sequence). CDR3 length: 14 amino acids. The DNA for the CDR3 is TGTGCCAGCAGCCACAACTCTGGGGCCAACGTCCTGACTTTC. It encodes CASSHNSGANVLTF. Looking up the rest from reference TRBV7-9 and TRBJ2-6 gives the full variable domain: DTGVSQNPRHKITKRGQNVTFRCDPISEHNRLYWYRQTLGQGPEFLTYFQNEAQLEKSRLLSDRFSAERPKGSFSTLEIQRTEQGDSAMYLCASSHNSGANVLTFGAGSRLTVL.

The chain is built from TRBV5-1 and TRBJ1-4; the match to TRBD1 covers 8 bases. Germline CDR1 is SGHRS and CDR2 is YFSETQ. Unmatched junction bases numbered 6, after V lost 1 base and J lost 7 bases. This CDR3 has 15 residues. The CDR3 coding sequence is TGCGCCAGCAGCTTGAGGACAGGGCCGGCTGAAAAACTGTTTTTT. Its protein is CASSLRTGPAEKLFF.